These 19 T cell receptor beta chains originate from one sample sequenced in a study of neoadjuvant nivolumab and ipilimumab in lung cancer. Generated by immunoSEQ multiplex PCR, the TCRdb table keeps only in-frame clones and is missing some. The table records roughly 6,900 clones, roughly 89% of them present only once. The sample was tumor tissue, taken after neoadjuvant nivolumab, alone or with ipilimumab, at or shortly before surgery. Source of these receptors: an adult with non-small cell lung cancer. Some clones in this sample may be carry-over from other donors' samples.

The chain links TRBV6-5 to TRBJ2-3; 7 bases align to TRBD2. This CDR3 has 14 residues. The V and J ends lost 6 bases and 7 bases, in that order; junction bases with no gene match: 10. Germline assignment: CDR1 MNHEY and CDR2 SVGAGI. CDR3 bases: TGTGCCAGCAGACCCGGACTAGAAGGAAATACGCAGTATTTT. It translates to CASRPGLEGNTQYF.

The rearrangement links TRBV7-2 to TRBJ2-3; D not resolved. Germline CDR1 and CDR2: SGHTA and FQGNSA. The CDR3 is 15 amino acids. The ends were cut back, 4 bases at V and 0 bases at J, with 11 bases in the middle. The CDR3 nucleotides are TGTGCCAGCAGCTCTGGACCAATGAGCACAGATACGCAGTATTTT. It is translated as CASSSGPMSTDTQYF.

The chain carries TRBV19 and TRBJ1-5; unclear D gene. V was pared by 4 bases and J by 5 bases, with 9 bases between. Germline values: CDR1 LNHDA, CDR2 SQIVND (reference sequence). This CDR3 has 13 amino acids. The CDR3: CASSSQRDQPQHF. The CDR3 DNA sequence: TGTGCCAGTAGTAGCCAGAGGGATCAGCCCCAGCATTTT.

The CDR3 region is CASSLTGAKYF. CDR3 DNA sequence: TGTGCCAGCAGCCTAACAGGGGCGAAGTACTTC. The chain recombines TRBV7-9 with TRBJ2-7; 7 nucleotides agree with TRBD1. The CDR3 is 11 residues long. Germline CDR1 is SEHNR and CDR2 is FQNEAQ (reference sequence). Germline trimming cut 5 bases from V and 11 bases from J; bases unmatched to any gene: 6.

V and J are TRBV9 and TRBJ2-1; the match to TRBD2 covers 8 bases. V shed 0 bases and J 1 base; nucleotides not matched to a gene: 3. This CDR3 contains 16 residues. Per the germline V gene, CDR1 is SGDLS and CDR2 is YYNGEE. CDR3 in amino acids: CASSVGSGRSYNEQFF. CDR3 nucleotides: TGTGCCAGCAGCGTAGGCAGCGGGAGATCCTACAATGAGCAGTTCTTC.

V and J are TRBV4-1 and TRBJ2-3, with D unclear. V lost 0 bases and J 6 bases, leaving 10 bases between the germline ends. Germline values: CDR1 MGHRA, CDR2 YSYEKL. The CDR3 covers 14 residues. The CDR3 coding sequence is TGCGCCAGCAGCCAAGATACACAGAAGGATACGCAGTATTTT. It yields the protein CASSQDTQKDTQYF.

The CDR3 sequence: CASSPRTLGAFF. DNA of the CDR3: TGTGCCAGCAGCCCACGGACCTTAGGAGCTTTCTTT. The chain employs TRBV7-9 and TRBJ1-1; D gene uncertain. The germline CDR1 and CDR2 sequences are SEHNR and FQNEAQ (reference sequence). V shed 5 bases and J shed 10 bases, with 14 bases lying between them. This CDR3 contains 12 residues.

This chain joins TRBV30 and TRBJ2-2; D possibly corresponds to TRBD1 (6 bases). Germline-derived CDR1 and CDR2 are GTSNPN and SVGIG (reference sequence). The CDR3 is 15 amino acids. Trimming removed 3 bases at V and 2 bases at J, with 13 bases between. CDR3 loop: CAWRNRDKNTGELFF. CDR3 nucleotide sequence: TGTGCCTGGAGGAACCGGGACAAAAACACCGGGGAGCTGTTTTTT.

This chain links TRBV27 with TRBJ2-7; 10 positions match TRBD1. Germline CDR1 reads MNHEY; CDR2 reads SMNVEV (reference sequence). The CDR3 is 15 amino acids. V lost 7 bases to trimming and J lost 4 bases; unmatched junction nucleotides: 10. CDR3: CASNTWDRGGYEQYF. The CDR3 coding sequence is TGTGCCAGCAATACCTGGGACAGGGGCGGGTACGAGCAGTACTTC.

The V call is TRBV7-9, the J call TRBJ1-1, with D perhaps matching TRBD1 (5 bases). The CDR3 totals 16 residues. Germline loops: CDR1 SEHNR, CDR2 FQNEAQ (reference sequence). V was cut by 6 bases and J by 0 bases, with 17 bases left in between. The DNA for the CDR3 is TGTGCCAGCAGTACCGGTGGCAGGGTTTTGAACACTGAAGCTTTCTTT. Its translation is CASSTGGRVLNTEAFF.

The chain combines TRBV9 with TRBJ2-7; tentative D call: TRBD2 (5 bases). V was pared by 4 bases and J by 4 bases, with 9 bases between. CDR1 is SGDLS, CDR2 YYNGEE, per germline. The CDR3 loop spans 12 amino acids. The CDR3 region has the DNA TGTGCCAGCAGCCCGGGGATTTACGAGCAGTACTTC. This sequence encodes CASSPGIYEQYF.

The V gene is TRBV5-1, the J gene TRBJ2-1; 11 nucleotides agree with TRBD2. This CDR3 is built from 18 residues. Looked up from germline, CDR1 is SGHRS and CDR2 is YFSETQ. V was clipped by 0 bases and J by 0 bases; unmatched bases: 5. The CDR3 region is CASSLGLAGISSYNEQFF. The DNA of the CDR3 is TGCGCCAGCAGCTTGGGACTAGCGGGAATAAGCTCCTACAATGAGCAGTTCTTC.

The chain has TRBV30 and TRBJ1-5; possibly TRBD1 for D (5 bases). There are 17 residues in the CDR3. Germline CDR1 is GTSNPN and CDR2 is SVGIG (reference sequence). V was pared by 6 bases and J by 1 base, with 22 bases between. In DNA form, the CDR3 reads TGTGCCTGCTCCTCGGGGGGTAGCTCTCAAAGCAATCAGCCCCAGCATTTT. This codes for CACSSGGSSQSNQPQHF.

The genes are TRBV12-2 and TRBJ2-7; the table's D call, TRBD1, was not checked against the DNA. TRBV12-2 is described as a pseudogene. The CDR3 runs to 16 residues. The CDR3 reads CASRLAPVPKAYEQYF. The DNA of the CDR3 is TGTGCAAGTCGCTTAGCCCCAGTCCCAAAAGCCTACGAGCAGTACTTC.

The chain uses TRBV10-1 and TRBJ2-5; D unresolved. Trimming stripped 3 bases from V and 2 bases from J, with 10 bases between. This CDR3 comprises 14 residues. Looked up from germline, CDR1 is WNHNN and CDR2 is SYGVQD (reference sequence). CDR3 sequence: CASSESTAQETQYF. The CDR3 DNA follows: TGCGCCAGCAGTGAATCAACTGCTCAAGAGACCCAGTACTTC.

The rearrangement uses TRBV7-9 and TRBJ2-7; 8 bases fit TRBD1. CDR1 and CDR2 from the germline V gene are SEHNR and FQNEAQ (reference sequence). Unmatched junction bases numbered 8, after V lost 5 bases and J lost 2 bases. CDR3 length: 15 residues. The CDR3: CASSHTGQGAYEQYF. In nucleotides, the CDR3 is TGTGCCAGCAGCCATACTGGACAGGGAGCCTACGAGCAGTACTTC.

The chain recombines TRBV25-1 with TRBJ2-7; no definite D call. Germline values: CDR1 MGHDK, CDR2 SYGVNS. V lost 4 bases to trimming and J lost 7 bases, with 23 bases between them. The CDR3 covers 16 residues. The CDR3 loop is CASSGFLGKGSEEQYF. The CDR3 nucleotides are TGTGCCAGCAGTGGTTTTCTGGGGAAAGGGTCGGAAGAGCAGTACTTC.

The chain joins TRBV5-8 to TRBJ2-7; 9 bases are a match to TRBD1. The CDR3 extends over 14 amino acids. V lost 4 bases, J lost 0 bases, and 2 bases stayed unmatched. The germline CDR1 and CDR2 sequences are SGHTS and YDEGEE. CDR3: CASSPDRGSYEQYF. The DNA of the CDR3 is TGTGCCAGCAGCCCGGACAGGGGCTCCTACGAGCAGTACTTC. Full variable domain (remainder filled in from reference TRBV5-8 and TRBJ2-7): EAGVTQSPTHLIKTRGQQATLRCSPISGHTSVYWYQQALGLGLQFLLWYDEGEERNRGNFPPRFSGRQFPNYSSELNVNALELEDSALYLCASSPDRGSYEQYFGPGTRLTVT.

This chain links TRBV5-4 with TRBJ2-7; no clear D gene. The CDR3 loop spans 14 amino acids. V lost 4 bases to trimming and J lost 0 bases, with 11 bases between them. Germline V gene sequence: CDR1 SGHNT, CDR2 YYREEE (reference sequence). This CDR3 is CASSHPGSSYEQYF. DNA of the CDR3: TGTGCCAGCAGCCATCCCGGGTCCTCCTACGAGCAGTACTTC.